The present T cell receptor beta chain was sequenced within a study of cytomegalovirus exposure and HLA in healthy donors. Overall study results and limits: Reports showed the classifier diagnosing cytomegalovirus status with high specificity and sensitivity. Clonal expansion, a later analysis showed, was greater in HLA-associated TCR beta chains than in equally common others. Excluded: some indistinguishable V segments such as TRBV6-2 and TRBV6-3. Later analysis associated a missense DCLRE1C variant with TCR beta V- and J-gene trimming.

The CDR3 is 16 residues long. Germline-derived CDR1 and CDR2 are SGDLS and YYNGEE. After removal of 1 base from V and 2 bases from J, the junction contained 6 bases not matched to a gene. Vbeta (60) and Jbeta (13) primers were used in the PCR. The data were produced by immunoSEQ multiplex PCR, yet TCRdb's version contains in-frame clones alone and is incomplete. The top ten hold about 1.7% of the sample, which has approximately 150,000 clones, roughly 85% seen once. A note on this clone: What it binds is unknown.

This clonotype was sampled from a woman aged 25 to 39 in good health and CMV-seronegative. Sequencing was done on a sample of PBMCs. The rearrangement links TRBV9 to TRBJ2-3, with TRBD2 matching 8 bases. This CDR3 is CASSVNHGGATDTQYF. The CDR3 DNA reads as TGTGCCAGCAGCGTAAATCACGGGGGGGCCACAGATACGCAGTATTTT.